This T cell receptor beta chain emerged from a study of response to subunit inactivated influenza vaccine. The sample holds a few counts of this clonotype. This CDR3 has 13 amino acids. The V gene end was trimmed by 6 bases and the J gene end by 0 bases; junction bases not matched to a gene: 5. Germline loops: CDR1 DFQATT, CDR2 SNEGSKA (reference sequence). TCRdb called the RT-PCR reads again in MiXCR, with one record for every CDR3 protein. The table shows over 750,000 distinct CDR3 sequences, with roughly 20% occurring only once. The sequenced sample was PBMCs from blood, obtained about 5 days after vaccination. This chain joins TRBV20-1 and TRBJ2-7; 7 positions match TRBD2. This receptor was taken from a man in his fifties or sixties who received an inactivated influenza vaccine. CDR3 DNA sequence: TGCAGTGCCCGGGACTACCTCTCCTACGAGCAGTACTTC. The encoded protein is CSARDYLSYEQYF.